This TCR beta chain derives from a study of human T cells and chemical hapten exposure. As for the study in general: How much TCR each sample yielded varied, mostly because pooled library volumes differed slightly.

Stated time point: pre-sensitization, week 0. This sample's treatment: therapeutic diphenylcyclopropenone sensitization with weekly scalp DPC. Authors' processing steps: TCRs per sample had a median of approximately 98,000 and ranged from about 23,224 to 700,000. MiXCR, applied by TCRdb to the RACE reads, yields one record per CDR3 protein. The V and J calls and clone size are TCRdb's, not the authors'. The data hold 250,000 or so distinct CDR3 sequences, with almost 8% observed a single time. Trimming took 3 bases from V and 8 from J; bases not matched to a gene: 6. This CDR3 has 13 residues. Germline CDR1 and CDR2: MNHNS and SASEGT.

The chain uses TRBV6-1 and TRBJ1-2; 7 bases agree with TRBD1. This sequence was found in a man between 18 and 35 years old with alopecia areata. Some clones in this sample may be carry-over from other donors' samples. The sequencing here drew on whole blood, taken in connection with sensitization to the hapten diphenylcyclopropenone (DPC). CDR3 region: CASSDPGGGGYTF. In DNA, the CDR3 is TGTGCCAGCAGTGATCCAGGGGGAGGCGGCTACACCTTC.